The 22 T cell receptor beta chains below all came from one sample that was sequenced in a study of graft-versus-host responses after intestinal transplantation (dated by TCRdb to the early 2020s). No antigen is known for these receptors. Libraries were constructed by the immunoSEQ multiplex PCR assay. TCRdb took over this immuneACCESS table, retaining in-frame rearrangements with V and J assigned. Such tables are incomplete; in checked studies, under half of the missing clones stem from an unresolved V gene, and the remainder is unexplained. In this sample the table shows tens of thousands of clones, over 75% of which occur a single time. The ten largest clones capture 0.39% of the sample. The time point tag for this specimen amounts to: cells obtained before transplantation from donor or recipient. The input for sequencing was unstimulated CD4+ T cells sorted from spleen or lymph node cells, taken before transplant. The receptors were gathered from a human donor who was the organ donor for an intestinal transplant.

This CDR3 is CASSLVESGELFF. The CDR3 DNA sequence: TGTGCCAGCAGCTTGGTTGAGTCCGGGGAGCTGTTTTTT. This chain connects TRBV11-3 to TRBJ2-2; no definite D call. Germline CDR1 reads SGHNT; CDR2 reads YENEEA. The V gene lost 3 bases and the J gene lost 6 bases, with 8 bases spanning the gap. The CDR3 has 13 amino acids.

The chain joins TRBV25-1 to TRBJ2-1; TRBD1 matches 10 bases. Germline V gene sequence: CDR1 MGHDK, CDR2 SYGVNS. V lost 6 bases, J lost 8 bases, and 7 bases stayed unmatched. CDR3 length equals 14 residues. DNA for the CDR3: TGTGCCAGCAGAACCGGGACAGGGGAGGATGAGCAGTTCTTC. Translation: CASRTGTGEDEQFF.

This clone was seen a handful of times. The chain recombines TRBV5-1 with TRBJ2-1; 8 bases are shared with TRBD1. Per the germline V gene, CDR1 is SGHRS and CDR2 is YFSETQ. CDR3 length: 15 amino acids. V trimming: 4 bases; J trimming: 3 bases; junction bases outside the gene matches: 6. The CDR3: CASSPRTGLYNEQFF. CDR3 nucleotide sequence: TGCGCCAGCAGCCCTCGGACAGGGCTCTACAATGAGCAGTTCTTC.

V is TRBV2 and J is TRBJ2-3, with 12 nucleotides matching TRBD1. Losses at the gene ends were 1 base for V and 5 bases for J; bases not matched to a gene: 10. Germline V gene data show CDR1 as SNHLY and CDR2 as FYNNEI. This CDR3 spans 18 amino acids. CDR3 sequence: CASSEGGGTGGALDTQYF. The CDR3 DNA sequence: TGTGCCAGCAGTGAAGGAGGGGGGACAGGGGGCGCTTTAGATACGCAGTATTTT. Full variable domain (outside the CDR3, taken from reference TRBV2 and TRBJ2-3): EPEVTQTPSHQVTQMGQEVILRCVPISNHLYFYWYRQILGQKVEFLVSFYNNEISEKSEIFDDQFSVERPDGSNFTLKIRSTKLEDSAMYFCASSEGGGTGGALDTQYFGPGTRLTVL.

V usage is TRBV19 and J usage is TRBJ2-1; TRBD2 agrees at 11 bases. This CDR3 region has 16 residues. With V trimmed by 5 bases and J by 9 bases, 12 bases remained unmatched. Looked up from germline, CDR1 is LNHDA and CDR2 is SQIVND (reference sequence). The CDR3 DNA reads TGTGCCAGTAGTTTCGATAGCGGGGGGGCCTATGGTGAGCAGTTCTTC. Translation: CASSFDSGGAYGEQFF.

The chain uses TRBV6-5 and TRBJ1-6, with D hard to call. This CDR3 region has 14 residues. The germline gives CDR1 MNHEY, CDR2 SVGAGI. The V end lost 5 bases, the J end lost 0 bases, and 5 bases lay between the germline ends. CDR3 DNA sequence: TGTGCCAGCAGTCGGAGCTCCTATAATTCACCCCTCCACTTT. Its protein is CASSRSSYNSPLHF.

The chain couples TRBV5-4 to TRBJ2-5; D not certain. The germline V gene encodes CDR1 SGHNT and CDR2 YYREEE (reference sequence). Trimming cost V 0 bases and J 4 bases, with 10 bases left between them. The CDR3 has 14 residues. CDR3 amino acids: CASSLELNAETQYF. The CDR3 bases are TGTGCCAGCAGCTTGGAACTCAATGCAGAGACCCAGTACTTC.

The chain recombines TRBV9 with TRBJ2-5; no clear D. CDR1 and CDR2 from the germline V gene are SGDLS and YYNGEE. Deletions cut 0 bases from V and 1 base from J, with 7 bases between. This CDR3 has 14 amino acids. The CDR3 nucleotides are TGTGCCAGCAGCGTAGATCCATTCCAAGAGACCCAGTACTTC. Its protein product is CASSVDPFQETQYF. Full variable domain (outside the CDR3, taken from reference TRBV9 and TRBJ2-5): DSGVTQTPKHLITATGQRVTLRCSPRSGDLSVYWYQQSLDQGLQFLIQYYNGEERAKGNILERFSAQQFPDLHSELNLSSLELGDSALYFCASSVDPFQETQYFGPGTRLLVL.

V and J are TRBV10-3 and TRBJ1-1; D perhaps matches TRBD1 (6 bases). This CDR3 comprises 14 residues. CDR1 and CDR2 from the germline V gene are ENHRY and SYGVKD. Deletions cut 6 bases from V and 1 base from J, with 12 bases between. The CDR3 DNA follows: TGTGCCATCAGGGCAGGGGAAGGGAACACTGAAGCTTTCTTT. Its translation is CAIRAGEGNTEAFF.

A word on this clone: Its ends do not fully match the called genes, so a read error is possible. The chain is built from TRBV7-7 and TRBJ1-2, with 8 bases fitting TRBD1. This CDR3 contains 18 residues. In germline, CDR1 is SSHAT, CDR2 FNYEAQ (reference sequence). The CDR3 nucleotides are TGTGCTAGCAGCTCTGGTCCGTGGGGACAGGCTAATATCTATGGCTACACCTTC. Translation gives CASSSGPWGQANIYGYTF.

CDR3 amino acids: CASSLIADNSPLHF. In DNA, the CDR3 is TGTGCCAGCAGTTTAATTGCAGATAATTCACCCCTCCACTTT. The chain couples TRBV28 to TRBJ1-6; D is unresolved. The V end lost 2 bases, the J end lost 5 bases, and 7 bases lay between the germline ends. Germline V gene data show CDR1 as MDHEN and CDR2 as SYDVKM. This CDR3 has 14 amino acids.

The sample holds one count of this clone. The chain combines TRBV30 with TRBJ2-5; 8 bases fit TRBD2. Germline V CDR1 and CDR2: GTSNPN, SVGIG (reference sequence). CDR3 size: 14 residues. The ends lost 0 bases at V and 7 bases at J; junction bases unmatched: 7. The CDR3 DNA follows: TGTGCCTGGAGTGTAGCTGCGGGGGGCCGGACCCAGTACTTC. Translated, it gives CAWSVAAGGRTQYF. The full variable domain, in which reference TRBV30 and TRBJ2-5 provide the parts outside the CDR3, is SQTIHQWPATLVQPVGSPLSLECTVEGTSNPNLYWYRQAAGRGLQLLFYSVGIGQISSEVPQNLSASRPQDRQFILSSKKLLLSDSGFYLCAWSVAAGGRTQYFGPGTRLLVL.

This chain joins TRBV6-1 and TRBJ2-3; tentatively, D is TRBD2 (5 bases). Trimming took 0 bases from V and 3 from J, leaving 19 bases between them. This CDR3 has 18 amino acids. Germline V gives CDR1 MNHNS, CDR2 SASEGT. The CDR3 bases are TGTGCCAGCAGTGAAGCGCTCACCTCCATCCTAGCTACAGATACGCAGTATTTT. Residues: CASSEALTSILATDTQYF.

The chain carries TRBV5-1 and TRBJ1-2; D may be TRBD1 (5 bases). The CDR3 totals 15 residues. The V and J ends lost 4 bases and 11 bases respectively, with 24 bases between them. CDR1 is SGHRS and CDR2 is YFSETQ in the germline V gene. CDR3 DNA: TGCGCCAGCAGCCCATCAGCGGGACTAAGGGCGGGATACACCTTC. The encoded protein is CASSPSAGLRAGYTF.

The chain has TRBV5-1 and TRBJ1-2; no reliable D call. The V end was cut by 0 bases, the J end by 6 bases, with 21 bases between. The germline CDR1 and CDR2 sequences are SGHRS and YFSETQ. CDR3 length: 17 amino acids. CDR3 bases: TGCGCCAGCAGCTTGGGGGATCGGAGGGATCATTCGGATGGCTACACCTTC. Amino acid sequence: CASSLGDRRDHSDGYTF.

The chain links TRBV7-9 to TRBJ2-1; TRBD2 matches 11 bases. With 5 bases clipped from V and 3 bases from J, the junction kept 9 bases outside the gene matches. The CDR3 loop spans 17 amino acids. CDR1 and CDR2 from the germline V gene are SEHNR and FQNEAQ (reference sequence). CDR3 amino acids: CASSRTTGLADYNEQFF. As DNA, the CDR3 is TGTGCCAGCAGCCGTACAACGGGACTAGCGGACTACAATGAGCAGTTCTTC.

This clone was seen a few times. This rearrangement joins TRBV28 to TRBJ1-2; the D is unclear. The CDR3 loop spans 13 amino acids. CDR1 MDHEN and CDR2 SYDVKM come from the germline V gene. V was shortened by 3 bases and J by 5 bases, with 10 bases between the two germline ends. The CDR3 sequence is CASSLQARYGYTF. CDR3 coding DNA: TGTGCCAGCAGTTTGCAAGCCCGTTATGGCTACACCTTC.

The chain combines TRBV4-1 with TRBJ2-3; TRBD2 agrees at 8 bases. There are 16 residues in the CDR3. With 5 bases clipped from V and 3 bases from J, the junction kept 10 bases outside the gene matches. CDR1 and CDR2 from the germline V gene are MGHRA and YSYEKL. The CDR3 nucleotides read TGCGCCAGCAGCTCCTCGGAGCGGGGGAAAACAGATACGCAGTATTTT. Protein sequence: CASSSSERGKTDTQYF.

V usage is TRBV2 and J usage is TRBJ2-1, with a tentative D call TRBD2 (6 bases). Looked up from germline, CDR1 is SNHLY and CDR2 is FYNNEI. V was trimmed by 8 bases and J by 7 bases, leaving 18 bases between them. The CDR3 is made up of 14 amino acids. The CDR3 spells CASLRDSNENEQFF. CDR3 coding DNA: TGTGCCAGCCTCCGGGACTCCAACGAGAATGAGCAGTTCTTC.

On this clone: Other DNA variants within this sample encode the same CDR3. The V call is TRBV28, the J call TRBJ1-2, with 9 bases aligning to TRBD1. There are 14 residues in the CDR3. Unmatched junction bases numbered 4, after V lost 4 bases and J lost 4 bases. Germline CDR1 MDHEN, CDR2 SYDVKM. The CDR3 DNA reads TGTGCCAGCAGTTCGGACAGGGGTATCTATGGCTACACCTTC. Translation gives CASSSDRGIYGYTF.

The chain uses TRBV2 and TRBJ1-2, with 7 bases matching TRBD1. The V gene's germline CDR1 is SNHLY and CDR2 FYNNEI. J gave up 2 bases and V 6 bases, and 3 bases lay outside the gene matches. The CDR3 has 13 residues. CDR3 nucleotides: TGTGCCAGCAGGCGGGACAGAAACTATGGCTACACCTTC. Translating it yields CASRRDRNYGYTF. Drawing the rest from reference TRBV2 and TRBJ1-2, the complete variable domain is EPEVTQTPSHQVTQMGQEVILRCVPISNHLYFYWYRQILGQKVEFLVSFYNNEISEKSEIFDDQFSVERPDGSNFTLKIRSTKLEDSAMYFCASRRDRNYGYTFGSGTRLTVV.

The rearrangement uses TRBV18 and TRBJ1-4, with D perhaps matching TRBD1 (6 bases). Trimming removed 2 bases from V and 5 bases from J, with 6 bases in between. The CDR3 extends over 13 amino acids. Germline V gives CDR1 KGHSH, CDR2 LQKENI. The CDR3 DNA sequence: TGTGCCAGCTCACCAGGGGGCAATGAAAAACTGTTTTTT. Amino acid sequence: CASSPGGNEKLFF.